This T cell receptor (beta chain) was identified during a study of blood T cell repertoires in COVID-19. TCRdb's table, derived via immunoSEQ multiplex PCR, lists solely in-frame clones and lacks some. The data show more than 95,000 clones, approximately 79% seen once. Germline values: CDR1 PRHDT, CDR2 FYEKMQ (reference sequence). The CDR3 is 16 residues long. Trimming removed 5 bases from V and 0 bases from J, with 14 bases in between. The chain combines TRBV13 with TRBJ1-3, with TRBD1 as a possible D gene (6 bases). The source material was peripheral blood. The clonotype originates from a man aged 50-60 years with acute or convalescent COVID-19. The CDR3 region is CASSGRGISSGNTIYF. In DNA form, the CDR3 reads TGTGCCAGCAGCGGTAGGGGGATCAGCTCTGGAAACACCATATATTTT.